The T cell receptor (beta chain) under discussion was sequenced for a study of blood T cells in healthy people across ages. A sample-barcoded 5' primer and a J-beta primer mix were used in a second PCR of about 6 to 11 cycles. MiXCR, applied by TCRdb to the 5' RACE reads, yields one record per CDR3 protein. The table includes about 730,000 distinct CDR3 sequences, 43% detected once. Sequenced sample: blood. This TCR was recovered from an older woman in good health.

CDR3: CASSLEAFGGYTF. The CDR3 nucleotides are TGTGCCAGCAGTTTAGAGGCATTTGGAGGCTACACCTTC. The genes are TRBV12-3 or TRBV12-4 and TRBJ1-2; no clear D. The length of the CDR3 is 13 residues. Trimming removed 1 base at V and 8 bases at J, with 11 bases between.